Below, 14 T cell receptor beta chains from the same sample are listed, as sequenced in a study of T cells after yellow fever vaccination (dated by TCRdb to 2018 to 2020). The treatment or condition label on this specimen signifies: live attenuated yellow fever vaccine strain. Preparation of the library involved 5' RACE. Sequencing used an Illumina HiSeq 2500. TCRdb took the public reads, trimmed them with fastp at Q25, ran MiXCR for clone calling and kept in-frame beta chains. Every entry covers one CDR3 protein and lists the most common genes and DNA from its rows. The sample records about 400,000 distinct CDR3 sequences, about 6.2% of which are singletons. The leading ten clones occupy approximately 16% of the sample. This specimen was PBMCs, taken 5 days after the yellow fever booster vaccination. The receptor source for this set is a young man who received the YFV17D yellow fever vaccine.

Many counts were recorded for this clonotype. This sequence joins TRBV6-5 and TRBJ2-1; 8 bases are a match to TRBD2. V shed 0 bases and J 15 bases; nucleotides not matched to a gene: 13. Germline loops: CDR1 MNHEY, CDR2 SVGAGI. There are 15 residues in the CDR3. CDR3 residues: CASSYSAGRAGDLFF. The CDR3 bases are TGTGCCAGCAGTTACTCGGCGGGTCGAGCGGGAGATCTGTTCTTC.

Only a few counts were recorded for this clonotype. At one end, the junction sequence differs from germline, possibly due to a read error. This chain joins TRBV3-1 and TRBJ2-1, with 8 bases fitting TRBD2. CDR3 length equals 13 residues. From germline, CDR1 is LGHDT and CDR2 YNNKEL (reference sequence). The CDR3 DNA is TGTGCCAGCAGCCAAAAGTTTTACGGACTAGCTCGCTTC. Amino acids: CASSQKFYGLARF.

This clonotype was seen a handful of times. This chain links TRBV11-2 with TRBJ1-2; D perhaps matches TRBD1 (5 bases). V was pared by 2 bases and J by 5 bases, with 21 bases between. CDR3 length: 17 amino acids. Germline CDR1 and CDR2: SGHAT and FQNNGV. CDR3: CASSLRSLGRRAYGYTF. In DNA form, the CDR3 reads TGTGCCAGCAGCTTACGATCCCTGGGACGGAGGGCGTATGGCTACACCTTC.

This clonotype was seen repeatedly, ten times or more. The chain links TRBV20-1 to TRBJ1-5, with D hard to call. Germline CDR1 reads DFQATT; CDR2 reads SNEGSKA (reference sequence). This CDR3 spans 15 amino acids. V was trimmed by 5 bases and J by 0 bases, leaving 14 bases between them. CDR3 loop: CSAPPEVYSNQPQHF. As DNA, the CDR3 is TGCAGTGCTCCCCCAGAGGTATATAGCAATCAGCCCCAGCATTTT.

This clonotype was found many times. The chain recombines TRBV20-1 with TRBJ2-2; 11 bases line up with TRBD1. Germline CDR1 DFQATT, CDR2 SNEGSKA (reference sequence). This CDR3 comprises 14 residues. V shed 5 bases and J 4 bases; nucleotides not matched to a gene: 3. CDR3 amino acids: CSALGTGGTGELFF. DNA of the CDR3: TGCAGTGCTTTAGGGACAGGGGGCACCGGGGAGCTGTTTTTT.

There are many counts of this clonotype. The junction departs from germline at one end; a sequencing error may be responsible. The V call is TRBV7-7, the J call TRBJ2-3, with TRBD1 matching 8 bases. This CDR3 is built from 15 residues. CDR1 and CDR2 (germline): SSHAT, FNYEAQ (reference sequence). DNA of the CDR3: TGTGCTAGCAGCTTAGACTCAGGGGGCGCAGATACGCAGTATTTT. This sequence encodes CASSLDSGGADTQYF.

This clonotype was seen more than once but under ten times. J is TRBJ1-5 and V is TRBV27; 7 nucleotides align to TRBD1. CDR1 and CDR2 from the germline V gene are MNHEY and SMNVEV (reference sequence). After removal of 5 bases from V and 7 bases from J, the junction contained 11 bases not matched to a gene. CDR3 size: 15 residues. CDR3 DNA: TGTGCCAGCAGTAAAAACCCGACAGGGTGGCAGCCCCAGCATTTT. Encoded protein: CASSKNPTGWQPQHF.

This clonotype was observed a few times. The chain joins TRBV5-1 to TRBJ1-5; D may be TRBD1 (5 bases). Per germline, CDR1 SGHRS and CDR2 YFSETQ. The V end was cut by 4 bases, the J end by 0 bases, with 14 bases between. The CDR3 loop spans 16 amino acids. The CDR3 protein is CASSLTRADSNQPQHF. CDR3 bases: TGCGCCAGCAGCCTTACCAGGGCCGATAGCAATCAGCCCCAGCATTTT. The full variable domain, completed using reference TRBV5-1 and TRBJ1-5, is KAGVTQTPRYLIKTRGQQVTLSCSPISGHRSVSWYQQTPGQGLQFLFEYFSETQRNKGNFPGRFSGRQFSNSRSEMNVSTLELGDSALYLCASSLTRADSNQPQHFGDGTRLSIL.

V is TRBV3-1 and J is TRBJ2-2; D is possibly TRBD2 (5 bases). This CDR3 is built from 15 residues. V dropped 4 bases and J dropped 7 bases, with 16 bases sitting between them. Germline CDR1 LGHDT, CDR2 YNNKEL (reference sequence). CDR3 in amino acids: CASSPTGTFGGELFF. The CDR3 DNA sequence: TGTGCCAGCAGCCCTACGGGAACTTTTGGCGGGGAGCTGTTTTTT. The full variable domain, rest sourced from reference TRBV3-1 and TRBJ2-2, is DTAVSQTPKYLVTQMGNDKSIKCEQNLGHDTMYWYKQDSKKFLKIMFSYNNKELIINETVPNRFSPKSPDKAHLNLHINSLELGDSAVYFCASSPTGTFGGELFFGEGSRLTVL.

This clonotype was found many times. This sequence joins TRBV28 and TRBJ2-3; 10 nucleotides line up with TRBD2. Per germline, CDR1 MDHEN and CDR2 SYDVKM. J lost 6 bases, V lost 6 bases, and 18 bases had no gene match. The CDR3 loop spans 18 amino acids. In nucleotides, the CDR3 is TGTGCCAGCAGCACCCTCACGGAGAGAAGCGGGAGGGGGGATACGCAGTATTTT. Translation: CASSTLTERSGRGDTQYF.

Ten or more counts support this clonotype. The genes are TRBV28 and TRBJ2-7; 8 positions match TRBD1. CDR3 length equals 13 residues. CDR1 is MDHEN and CDR2 is SYDVKM in the germline V gene. V lost 7 bases, J lost 1 base, and 3 bases stayed unmatched. The CDR3 protein is CASTGQVSYEQYF. The CDR3 DNA is TGTGCCAGCACGGGACAGGTATCCTACGAGCAGTACTTC.

This clonotype has only a few counts. The chain uses TRBV6-1 and TRBJ1-1, with D tentatively TRBD1 (5 bases). From germline, CDR1 is MNHNS and CDR2 SASEGT. V dropped 5 bases and J dropped 4 bases, with 17 bases sitting between them. This CDR3 comprises 15 residues. The CDR3: CASSPRGTFSTEAFF. In DNA, the CDR3 is TGTGCCAGCAGTCCCCGGGGGACCTTTTCCACTGAAGCTTTCTTT.

There are many counts of this clonotype. V and J are TRBV27 and TRBJ1-1, with 7 nucleotides matching TRBD1. CDR3 length equals 14 residues. After removal of 8 bases from V and 4 bases from J, the junction contained 10 bases not matched to a gene. Germline V lookup: CDR1 MNHEY, CDR2 SMNVEV (reference sequence). CDR3 in DNA: TGTGCCAGCGGAACCAACAGGGGATCCACTGAAGCTTTCTTT. It specifies CASGTNRGSTEAFF.

This clonotype has at least ten counts. The chain combines TRBV7-9 with TRBJ1-3; the D is unclear. The CDR3 covers 17 residues. The ends were cut back, 1 base at V and 0 bases at J, with 13 bases in the middle. Germline CDR1 is SEHNR and CDR2 is FQNEAQ (reference sequence). The CDR3 reads CASSLEGVYSSGNTIYF. CDR3 nucleotide sequence: TGTGCCAGCAGCTTAGAAGGAGTATACTCCTCTGGAAACACCATATATTTT.